This entry lists 6 T cell receptor beta chains sequenced from one sample in a study of cytomegalovirus exposure and HLA in healthy donors. Using immunoSEQ multiplex PCR, the repertoire was profiled, and TCRdb retains in-frame clones only, with some absent. The table lists approximately 120,000 clones, 94% of them singletons. Sequencing was done on a sample of PBMCs. The receptors here all came from a young woman in good health and CMV-seronegative.

The genes are TRBV23-1 and TRBJ2-7; D is uncertain. TRBV23-1 is classed as an ORF, of uncertain function. The V end lost 1 base, the J end lost 4 bases, and 11 bases lay between the germline ends. The CDR3 covers 14 residues. CDR3 residues: CASSQFRPTYEQYF. In nucleotides, the CDR3 is TGCGCCAGCAGTCAATTCCGACCGACTTACGAGCAGTACTTC.

The chain couples TRBV28 to TRBJ2-3, with 7 bases fitting TRBD1. After removal of 4 bases from V and 2 bases from J, the junction contained 15 bases not matched to a gene. This CDR3 contains 18 residues. Germline V gene lookup returns CDR1 MDHEN and CDR2 SYDVKM. This CDR3 is CASSSPLGQAIYTDTQYF. The CDR3 coding sequence is TGTGCCAGCAGTTCCCCCCTCGGACAGGCGATATACACAGATACGCAGTATTTT.

The chain is built from TRBV11-2 and TRBJ2-1; D might be TRBD1 (7 bases). The CDR3 contains 15 residues. CDR1 and CDR2 from the germline V gene are SGHAT and FQNNGV. V was pared by 4 bases and J by 7 bases, with 17 bases between. The CDR3 loop reads CASSSRGAGGNEQFF. Here the CDR3 DNA reads TGTGCCAGCAGCTCTAGGGGGGCAGGGGGGAATGAGCAGTTCTTC.

This sequence joins TRBV7-9 and TRBJ2-7; no reliable D call. CDR1 and CDR2 from the germline V gene are SEHNR and FQNEAQ (reference sequence). The CDR3 loop spans 17 amino acids. Deletions cut 6 bases from V and 0 bases from J, with 21 bases between. The CDR3 DNA follows: TGTGCCAGCAGTTATTCCTATTCAATGCCTTTCTCCTACGAGCAGTACTTC. Translated, it gives CASSYSYSMPFSYEQYF.

This chain links TRBV7-9 with TRBJ2-4, with TRBD2 matching 9 bases. In germline, CDR1 is SEHNR, CDR2 FQNEAQ (reference sequence). The CDR3 is 14 amino acids. V lost 1 base to trimming and J lost 9 bases; unmatched junction nucleotides: 4. CDR3 DNA: TGTGCCAGCAGCTTAGGCGGGAGGGGGACCATTCAGTACTTC. This codes for CASSLGGRGTIQYF.

The CDR3 sequence: CASSSSGTINQPQHF. In DNA, the CDR3 is TGTGCCAGCAGTTCCTCCGGGACAATAAATCAGCCCCAGCATTTT. This rearrangement joins TRBV6-5 to TRBJ1-5; the D gene is possibly TRBD1 (6 bases). CDR3 length equals 15 residues. CDR1 is MNHEY, CDR2 SVGAGI, per germline. The ends were cut back, 4 bases at V and 4 bases at J, with 14 bases in the middle.